This T cell receptor (beta chain) stems from a study of shared clonotypes between healthy human individuals (dated by TCRdb to about 2020). Notes on the research overall: Two women and a few men aged 18 to 49 years were included in the cohort. For each donor, CD4 naive and CD4 memory were each run on three plates, CD8 naive on two plates, and CD8 memory on one plate. To estimate repertoire size and how much clonotypes are shared between individuals, the study performed deep sequencing of blood TCR repertoires from five healthy adults. To increase sequencing depth and limit assay-specific biases, different laboratories used diverse techniques to prepare libraries and sequence TCR repertoires. Between about 0.8 and 9.5 billion PBMCs per donor were obtained by leukapheresis.

Using the deep immunoSEQ assay, multiplex PCR amplified TCR CDR3 regions from genomic DNA. Genomic DNA extracted from each cell subset was distributed evenly over all wells of several immunoSEQ 96-well plates, and each plate served as one replicate. For sorted subsets, each replicate PCR was loaded with roughly 190 ng genomic DNA, equivalent to about 30,000 T cell genomes. Purified libraries were quantified with a Qubit 3.0 fluorometer, sized on a Bioanalyzer 2100, and re-quantified with the KAPA Library Quantification kit. A separate single-read 150-cycle Illumina NextSeq 550 flow cell was used to sequence each immunoSEQ 96-well plate. The authors processed their data as follows. Because only junctional sequences without quality scores were contained in the immunoSEQ output, filtering matching that applied to full-length reads could not be performed. To assign V/J genes and CDR3, sequences were annotated using PyIR, a Python wrapper for IgBLAST v1.9, with IMGT germline references. Reads were removed for weak V/J assignments (E-value above 1e-6), missing CDR3, stop codons, out-of-frame junctions, or ambiguous translated residues. V3J clonotypes were defined as sequences sharing the same inferred V gene, J gene, and CDR3 amino acid sequence. To compute the percentage overlap between repertoires, the number of shared unique clonotypes was divided by the size of the smaller repertoire. Three approaches were used to assess repertoire richness: RTK rarefaction, the Chao1 estimator, and Recon v2.1 estimates of unobserved clonotypes. For all TCRbeta clonotypes obtained by the gDNA method from four donors, generation probabilities were computed with OLGA. TCRdb provides this immuneACCESS table in a form limited to in-frame rearrangements. Some clones are lacking; in checked studies, under half of them reflect an unresolved V gene, and why the rest are absent is not known. The DNA was the basis for D and trimming; V, J and clone size are from that table. This sample lists 2,500,000 or so clones; 80% to 95% were detected once. The leading ten clones occupy 0.36% of the sample.

General findings and caveats noted by the study authors: Sampling was restricted to blood, and TCR repertoires in tissues likely differ from the TCR repertoires found in blood. Incomplete sequencing was indicated by rarefaction of sorted-subset datasets, despite the large sequencing depth. Larger estimated clonotype richness was generally found for naive subsets than for memory subsets. Pairwise subsampling indicated that sequencing depth was expected to affect the degree of clonotype sharing among donors. When a few donors were compared, the shared fraction of clonotypes was roughly 4.8% for naive CD4, approximately 3.5% for naive CD8, more than 2% for memory CD4, and 0.3% to 0.5% for memory CD8. The small number of donors limited the genetic and exposure-history diversity represented. Clonotypes shared by all four sorted-subset donors showed higher generation probabilities than non-shared clonotypes.

Donors were healthy HIV-negative adults with no recently reported acute infections or vaccinations. Every donor was a Caucasian adult residing in Nashville, Tennessee, USA. CD4+ T cells were enriched through magnetic negative selection, after which naive cells were positively selected on CD45RA and the remaining negative fraction served as the memory subset. After blood collection by leukapheresis, PBMCs were isolated using Ficoll-Histopaque density gradient centrifugation and then cryopreserved in the vapor phase of liquid nitrogen. Purity and quantity of every magnetically sorted T cell population were checked by analytical flow cytometry. Each sorted fraction had its genomic DNA isolated and then quantified by UV absorbance on a Nanodrop 2000c. The CDR3 starts with the cysteine, ends with the phenylalanine, and has 17 residues. Of all the DNA, just the CDR3 is kept, 51 bases in frame from base 1. According to the germline V gene, CDR1 reads MNHNS and CDR2 reads SASEGT. V ends up 4 bases short and J 9 bases short, with an unmatched junction base count of 12.

Notes on this clone: This clone's antigen is unknown. Base qualities are not at hand, and no much larger clone is one base apart.

This receptor was obtained from a man aged 18 to 35 in good health. Some clones in this sample may be carry-over from other donors' samples. Sequencing input: naive CD4+ T cells from PBMCs. Taken with the paper, the label for cell subset or site translates to: CD45RA+ positively selected. Rearrangement joined TRBV6-1 to TRBJ2-1; 13 bases in between match TRBD2. The bases are TGTGCCAGCAGTGTGACTAGCGGGAGGCCGAAAGGGGGTGAGCAGTTCTTC. Its protein reads: CASSVTSGRPKGGEQFF.